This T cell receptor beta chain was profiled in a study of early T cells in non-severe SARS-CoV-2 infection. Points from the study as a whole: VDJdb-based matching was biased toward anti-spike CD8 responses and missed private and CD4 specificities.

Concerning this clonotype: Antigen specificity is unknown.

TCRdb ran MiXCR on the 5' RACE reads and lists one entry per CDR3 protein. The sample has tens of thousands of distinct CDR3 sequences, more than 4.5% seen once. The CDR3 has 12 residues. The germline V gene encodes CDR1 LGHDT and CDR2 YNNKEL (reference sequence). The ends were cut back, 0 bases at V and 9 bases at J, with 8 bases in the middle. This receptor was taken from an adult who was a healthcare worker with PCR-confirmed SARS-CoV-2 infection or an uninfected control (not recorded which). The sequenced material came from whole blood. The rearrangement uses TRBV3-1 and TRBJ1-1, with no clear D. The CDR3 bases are TGTGCCAGCAGCCAAGAAAAGTTACAAGCTTTCTTT. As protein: CASSQEKLQAFF.